Described below is a single TCR beta chain sequence and its context. This specimen belongs to a study of blood T cell repertoires in COVID-19. The repertoire was sequenced with immunoSEQ multiplex PCR; TCRdb's copy has only in-frame clones and lacks some. The repertoire has a few hundred thousand clones, around 87% of them found once; the top ten carry 1.3%. This CDR3 is built from 15 residues. The V and J ends lost 4 bases and 3 bases, in that order; junction bases with no gene match: 8. CDR1 is SGHTA and CDR2 is FQGNSA in the germline V gene. The sequenced material came from PBMCs or T cells enriched from blood (not recorded which). The gene calls are TRBV7-2 and TRBJ1-2, with 7 bases aligning to TRBD1. This sequence originates from a man younger than 45 who had recovered from COVID-19. The CDR3 reads CASSSGTVDHYGYTF. The DNA for the CDR3 is TGTGCCAGCAGCTCAGGGACAGTCGATCACTATGGCTACACCTTC.